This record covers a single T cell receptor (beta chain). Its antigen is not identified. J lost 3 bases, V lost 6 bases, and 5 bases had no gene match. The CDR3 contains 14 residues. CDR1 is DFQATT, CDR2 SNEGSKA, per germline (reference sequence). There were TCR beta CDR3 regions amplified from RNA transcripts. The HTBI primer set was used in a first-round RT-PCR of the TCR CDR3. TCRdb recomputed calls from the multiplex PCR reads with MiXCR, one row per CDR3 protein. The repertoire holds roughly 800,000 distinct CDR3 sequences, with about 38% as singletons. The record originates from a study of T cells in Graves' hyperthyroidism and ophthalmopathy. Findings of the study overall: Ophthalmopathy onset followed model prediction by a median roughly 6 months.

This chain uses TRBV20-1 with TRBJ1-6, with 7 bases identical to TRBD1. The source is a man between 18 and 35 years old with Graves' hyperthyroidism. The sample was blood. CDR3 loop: CSALTGFYNSPLHF. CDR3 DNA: TGCAGTGCCCTGACAGGGTTCTATAATTCACCCCTCCACTTT.